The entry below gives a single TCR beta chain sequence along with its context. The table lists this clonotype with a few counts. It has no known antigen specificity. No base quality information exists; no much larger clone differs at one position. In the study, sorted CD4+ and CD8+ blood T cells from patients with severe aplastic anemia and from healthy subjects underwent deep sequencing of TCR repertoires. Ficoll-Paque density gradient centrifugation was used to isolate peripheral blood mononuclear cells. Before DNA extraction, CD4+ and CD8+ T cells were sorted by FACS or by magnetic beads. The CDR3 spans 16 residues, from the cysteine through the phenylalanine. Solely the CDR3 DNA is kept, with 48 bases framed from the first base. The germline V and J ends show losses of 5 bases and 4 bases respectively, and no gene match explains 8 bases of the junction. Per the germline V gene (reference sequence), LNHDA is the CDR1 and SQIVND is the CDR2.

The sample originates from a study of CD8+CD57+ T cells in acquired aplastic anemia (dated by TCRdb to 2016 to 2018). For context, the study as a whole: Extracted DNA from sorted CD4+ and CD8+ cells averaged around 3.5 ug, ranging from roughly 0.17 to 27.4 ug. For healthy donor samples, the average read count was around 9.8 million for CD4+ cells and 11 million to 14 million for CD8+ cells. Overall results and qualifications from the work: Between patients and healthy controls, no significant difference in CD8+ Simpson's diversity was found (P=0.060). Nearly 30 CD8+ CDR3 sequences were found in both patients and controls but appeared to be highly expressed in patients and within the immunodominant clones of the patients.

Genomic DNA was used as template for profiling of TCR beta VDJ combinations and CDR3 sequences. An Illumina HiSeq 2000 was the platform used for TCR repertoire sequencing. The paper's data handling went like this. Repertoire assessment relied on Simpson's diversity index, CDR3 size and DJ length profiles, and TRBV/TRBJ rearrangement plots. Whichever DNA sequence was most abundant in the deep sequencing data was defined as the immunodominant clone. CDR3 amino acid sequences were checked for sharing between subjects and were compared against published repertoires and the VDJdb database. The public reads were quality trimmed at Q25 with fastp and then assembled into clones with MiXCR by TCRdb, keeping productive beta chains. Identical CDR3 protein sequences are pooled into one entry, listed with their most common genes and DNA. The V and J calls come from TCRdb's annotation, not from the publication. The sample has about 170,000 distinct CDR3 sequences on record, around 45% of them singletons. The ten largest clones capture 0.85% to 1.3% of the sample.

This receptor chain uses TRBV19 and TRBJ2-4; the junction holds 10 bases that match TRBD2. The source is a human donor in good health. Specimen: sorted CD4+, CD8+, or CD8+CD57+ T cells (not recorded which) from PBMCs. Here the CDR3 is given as CASSSGLADNKNIQYF. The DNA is TGTGCCAGTAGTTCAGGACTAGCGGATAATAAAAACATTCAGTACTTC.